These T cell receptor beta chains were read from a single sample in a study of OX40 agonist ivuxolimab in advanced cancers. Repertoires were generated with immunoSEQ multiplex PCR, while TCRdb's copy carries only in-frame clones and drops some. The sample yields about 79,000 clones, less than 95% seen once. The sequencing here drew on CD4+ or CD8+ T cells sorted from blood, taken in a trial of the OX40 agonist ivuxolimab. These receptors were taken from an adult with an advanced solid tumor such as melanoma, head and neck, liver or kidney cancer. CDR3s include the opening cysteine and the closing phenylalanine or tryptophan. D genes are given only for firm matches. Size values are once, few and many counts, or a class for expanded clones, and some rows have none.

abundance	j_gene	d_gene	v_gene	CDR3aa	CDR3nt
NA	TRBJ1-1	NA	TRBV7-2	CPGRERVNTEAFF	TGTCCCGGGAGGGAACGGGTGAACACTGAAGCTTTCTTT
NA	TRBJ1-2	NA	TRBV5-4	CASSWTPNYGYTF	TGTGCCAGCAGCTGGACACCAAACTATGGCTACACCTTC
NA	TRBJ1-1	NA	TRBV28	CASSLTRRDWAFF	TGTGCCAGCAGTTTAACCCGCCGGGACTGGGCTTTCTTT
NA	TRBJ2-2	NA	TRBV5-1	CASSLEGVEAGELFF	TGCGCCAGCAGCTTGGAAGGGGTGGAAGCCGGGGAGCTGTTTTTT
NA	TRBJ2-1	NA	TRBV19	CASSFTSFSSNEQFF	TGTGCCAGTAGTTTTACTAGCTTCTCCTCCAATGAGCAGTTCTTC
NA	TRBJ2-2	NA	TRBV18	CASSIRRTNTGELFF	TGTGCCAGCTCAATCCGAAGGACCAACACCGGGGAGCTGTTTTTT
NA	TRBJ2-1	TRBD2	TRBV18	CASSTGTNGLEQFF	TGTGCCAGCTCAACGGGGACTAACGGGTTAGAGCAGTTCTTC
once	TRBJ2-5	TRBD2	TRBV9	CASSVTGGGETQYF	TGTGCCAGCAGCGTAACGGGGGGTGGAGAGACCCAGTACTTC
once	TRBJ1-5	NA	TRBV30	CAWSVGSDQPQHF	TGTGCCTGGAGTGTAGGCAGCGATCAGCCCCAGCATTTT
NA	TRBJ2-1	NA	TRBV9	CASSVEGGREQFF	TGTGCCAGCAGCGTAGAGGGGGGGCGCGAGCAGTTCTTC
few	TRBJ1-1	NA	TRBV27	CASSLEAYTEAFF	TGTGCCAGCAGTTTAGAAGCGTACACTGAAGCTTTCTTT
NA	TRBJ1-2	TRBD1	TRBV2	CASTRTGGYGYTF	TGTGCCAGCACTCGGACAGGCGGGTATGGCTACACCTTC
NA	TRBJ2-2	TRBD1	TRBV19	CATSDRGPPGELFF	TGTGCCACCTCAGACAGGGGTCCACCCGGGGAGCTGTTTTTT
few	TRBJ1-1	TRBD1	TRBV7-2	CASSFMDRGNTEAFF	TGTGCCAGCAGCTTTATGGACAGGGGGAACACTGAAGCTTTCTTT
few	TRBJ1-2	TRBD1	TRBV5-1	CASSVPTGVGYTF	TGCGCCAGCAGCGTACCGACAGGGGTAGGCTACACCTTC
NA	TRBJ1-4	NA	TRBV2	CASSRDISDEKLFF	TGTGCCAGTAGCCGGGACATCAGCGACGAAAAACTGTTTTTT
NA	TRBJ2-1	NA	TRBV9	CASSALTHFSGNEQFF	TGTGCCAGCAGCGCCTTGACCCACTTTAGCGGCAATGAGCAGTTCTTC
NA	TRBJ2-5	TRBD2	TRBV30	CAWRPLAARGETQYF	TGTGCCTGGAGGCCTCTAGCGGCCCGGGGCGAGACCCAGTACTTC
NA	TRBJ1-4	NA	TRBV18	CASSPNTGNEKLFF	TGTGCCAGCTCTCCCAATACAGGGAATGAAAAACTGTTTTTT
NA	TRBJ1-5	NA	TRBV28	CASRLTNQPQHF	TGTGCCAGCAGGCTTACCAATCAGCCCCAGCATTTT
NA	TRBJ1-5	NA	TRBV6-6	CASSSNNQPQHF	TGTGCCAGCAGCTCTAATAATCAGCCCCAGCATTTT
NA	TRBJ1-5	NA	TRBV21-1	CASSKIPRGQGQPQHF	TGTGCCAGCAGCAAAATTCCCAGGGGGCAGGGTCAGCCCCAGCATTTT
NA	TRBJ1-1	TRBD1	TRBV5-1	CASSPGQGAVVNTEAFF	TGCGCCAGCAGCCCGGGACAGGGGGCTGTAGTAAACACTGAAGCTTTCTTT
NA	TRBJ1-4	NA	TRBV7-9	CASSRGQLGNEKLFF	TGTGCCAGCAGCCGAGGACAGTTGGGTAATGAAAAACTGTTTTTT
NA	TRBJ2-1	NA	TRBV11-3	CASSSGTGYNEQFF	TGTGCCAGCAGCTCCGGGACTGGGTACAATGAGCAGTTCTTC
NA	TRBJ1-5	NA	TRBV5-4	CASSLRRSNQPQHF	TGTGCCAGCAGCTTGCGGCGGAGCAATCAGCCCCAGCATTTT
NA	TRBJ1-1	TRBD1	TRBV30	CAWSEQGNEAFF	TGTGCCTGGAGCGAACAGGGGAATGAAGCTTTCTTT
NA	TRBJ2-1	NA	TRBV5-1	CASSPTTSSYNEQFF	TGCGCCAGCAGCCCTACGACAAGTTCCTACAATGAGCAGTTCTTC
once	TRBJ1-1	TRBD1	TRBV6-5	CASSYTRQGTDTEAFF	TGTGCCAGCAGTTATACAAGACAGGGTACGGACACTGAAGCTTTCTTT
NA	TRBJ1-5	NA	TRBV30	CAATRGFGNQPQHF	TGTGCCGCCACGCGGGGATTTGGGAATCAGCCCCAGCATTTT
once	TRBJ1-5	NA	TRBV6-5	CASKTKQPQHF	TGTGCCAGCAAAACGAAACAGCCCCAGCATTTT
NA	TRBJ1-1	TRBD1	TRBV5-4	CASSLPTGGTEAFF	TGTGCCAGCAGCCTACCGACAGGGGGCACTGAAGCTTTCTTT
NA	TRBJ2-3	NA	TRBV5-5	CASSLARSADTQYF	TGTGCCAGCAGCTTGGCAAGGAGCGCAGATACGCAGTATTTT
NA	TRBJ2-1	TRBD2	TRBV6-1	CASSALTSGVVEQFF	TGTGCCAGCAGTGCCTTGACTAGCGGGGTAGTTGAGCAGTTCTTC
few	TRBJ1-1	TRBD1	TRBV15	CATSRDFTDRKAFF	TGTGCCACCAGCAGGGACTTCACGGACAGGAAAGCTTTCTTT